This TCR beta chain was obtained from a study of OX40 agonist ivuxolimab in advanced cancers. The CDR3 covers 16 residues. Trimming at V came to 4 bases and at J to 6 bases, leaving 11 bases not matched to a gene. The germline CDR1 and CDR2 sequences are GTSNPN and SVGIG (reference sequence). Sequenced by immunoSEQ multiplex PCR; TCRdb stores in-frame clones only, minus some. The profile shows some 41,000 clones, about 87% of them singletons. The TCR sequence derives from an adult with an advanced solid tumor such as melanoma, head and neck, liver or kidney cancer. Sequenced material: CD4+ or CD8+ T cells sorted from blood, taken in a trial of the OX40 agonist ivuxolimab. The chain links TRBV30 to TRBJ2-2, with 10 bases identical to TRBD2. CDR3 DNA sequence: TGTGCCTGGAAAGGGGCTAGCGGGAGTCTCGCCGGGGAGCTGTTTTTT. Protein product: CAWKGASGSLAGELFF.